The T cell receptor (beta chain) described here comes from a study of human T cells and chemical hapten exposure. Documented time point: pre-sensitization, week 0. Documented treatment: therapeutic diphenylcyclopropenone sensitization with weekly scalp DPC. MiXCR was run by TCRdb on the RACE reads, yielding one entry per CDR3 protein. The table records fewer than 350,000 distinct CDR3 sequences, approximately 8% of them present only once. Trimming pared 0 bases from V and 0 bases from J, leaving 14 bases between. The germline V gene has CDR1 LGHDT and CDR2 YNNKEL (reference sequence). The CDR3 runs to 17 residues.

The material was whole blood, obtained in connection with sensitization to the hapten diphenylcyclopropenone (DPC). This rearrangement joins TRBV3-1 to TRBJ2-5; perhaps TRBD2 as D (5 bases). The clonotype originates from a man between 18 and 35 years old with alopecia areata. Some clones in this sample may be carry-over from other donors' samples. The CDR3 loop is CASSQDGETEYQETQYF. The CDR3 nucleotides are TGTGCCAGCAGCCAAGACGGGGAAACCGAGTACCAAGAGACCCAGTACTTC.